Listed here is a single T cell receptor beta chain. The antigen is undetermined. This record belongs to a study of shared clonotypes between healthy human individuals. Splitting of CD4+ cells produced CD45RA+ naive and CD45RA-negative memory subsets. Whole-study results and caveats: An effect of sequencing depth on clonotype sharing among donors was expected.

Once extracted for a subset, genomic DNA was divided evenly among several immunoSEQ plates. Profiling relied on immunoSEQ multiplex PCR, and the TCRdb table lists in-frame clones only, not all of them. The sample carries approximately 1.5 million clones, about 98% recorded once. The CDR3 loop spans 14 amino acids. With 6 bases removed from V and 3 bases from J, the gap between germline ends came to 15 bases. CDR1 and CDR2 from the germline V gene are MDHEN and SYDVKM. The sample taken for sequencing was naive CD4+ T cells sorted from blood. Subset: CD45RA+ positively selected. The V call is TRBV28, the J call TRBJ2-7, with D perhaps matching TRBD1 (6 bases). This TCR was recovered from a man aged 30-40 years in good health. CDR3 sequence reads: CASSPRVQGYEQYF. CDR3 coding DNA: TGTGCCAGCAGCCCCAGGGTACAGGGCTACGAGCAGTACTTC.